The present T cell receptor beta chain was sequenced within a study of blood T cells in healthy people across ages. In its sample, this clonotype was seen a few times. The CDR3 length is 16 residues. Germline V gene data show CDR1 as MNHEY and CDR2 as SMNVEV (reference sequence). The V end lost 5 bases, the J end lost 7 bases, and 24 bases lay between the germline ends. Staff drew around 10 milliliters of peripheral blood from each donor. Then a second PCR, running about 6 to 12 cycles, was carried out with a sample-barcoded 5' primer and a J-beta primer mix. Each CDR3 protein gets one entry after TCRdb re-called the 5' RACE reads with MiXCR. Of approximately 800,000 distinct CDR3 sequences in the sample, 20% to 25% were seen once. These data were also reused for a study on T cells of mothers and their children.

The chain combines TRBV27 with TRBJ2-7; D may match TRBD1 or TRBD2 (6 bases each). Material for sequencing was blood. The sequence derives from a boy aged 5-17 years in good health. The CDR3 protein is CASSPKGGHITGEQYF. CDR3 coding DNA: TGTGCCAGCAGTCCCAAGGGGGGACACATTACGGGAGAGCAGTACTTC.